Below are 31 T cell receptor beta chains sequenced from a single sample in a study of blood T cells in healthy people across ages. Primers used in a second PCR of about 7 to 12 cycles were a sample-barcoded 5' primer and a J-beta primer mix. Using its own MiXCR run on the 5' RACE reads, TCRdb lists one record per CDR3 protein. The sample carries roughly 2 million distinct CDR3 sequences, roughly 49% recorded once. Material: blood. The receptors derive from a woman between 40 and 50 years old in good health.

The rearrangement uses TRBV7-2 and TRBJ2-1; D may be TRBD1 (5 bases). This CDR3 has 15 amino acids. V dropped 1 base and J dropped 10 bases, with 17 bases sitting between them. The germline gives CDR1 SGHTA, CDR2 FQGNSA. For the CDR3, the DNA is TGTGCCAGCAGCTTAGTCTCCACAAATACAGGCGAGCAGTTCTTC. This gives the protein CASSLVSTNTGEQFF.

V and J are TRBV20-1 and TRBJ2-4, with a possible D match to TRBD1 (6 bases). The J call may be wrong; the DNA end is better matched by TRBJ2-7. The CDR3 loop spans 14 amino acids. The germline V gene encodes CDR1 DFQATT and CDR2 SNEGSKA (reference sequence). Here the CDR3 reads CSASDRDITYEQYF. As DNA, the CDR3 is TGCAGTGCTTCGGACCGGGACATAACCTACGAGCAGTACTTC.

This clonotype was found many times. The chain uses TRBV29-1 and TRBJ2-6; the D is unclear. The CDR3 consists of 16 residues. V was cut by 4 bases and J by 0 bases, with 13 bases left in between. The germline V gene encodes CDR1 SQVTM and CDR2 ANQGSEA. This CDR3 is CSVVVGSNSGANVLTF. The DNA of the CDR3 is TGCAGCGTTGTCGTGGGTTCTAACTCTGGGGCCAACGTCCTGACTTTC.

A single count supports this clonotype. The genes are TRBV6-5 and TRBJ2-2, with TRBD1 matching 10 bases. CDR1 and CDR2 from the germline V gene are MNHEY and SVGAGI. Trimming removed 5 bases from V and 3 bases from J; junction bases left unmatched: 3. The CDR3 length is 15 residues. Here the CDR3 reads CASSADRGHTGELFF. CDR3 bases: TGTGCCAGCAGTGCCGACAGGGGGCACACCGGGGAGCTGTTTTTT.

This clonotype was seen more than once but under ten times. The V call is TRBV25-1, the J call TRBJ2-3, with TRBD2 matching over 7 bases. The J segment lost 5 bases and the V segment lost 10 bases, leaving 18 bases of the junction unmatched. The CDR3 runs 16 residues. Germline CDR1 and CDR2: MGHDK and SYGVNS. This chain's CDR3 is CATGGVGGGTRDTQYF. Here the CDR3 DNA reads TGTGCCACCGGCGGGGTAGGCGGGGGAACAAGAGATACGCAGTATTTT.

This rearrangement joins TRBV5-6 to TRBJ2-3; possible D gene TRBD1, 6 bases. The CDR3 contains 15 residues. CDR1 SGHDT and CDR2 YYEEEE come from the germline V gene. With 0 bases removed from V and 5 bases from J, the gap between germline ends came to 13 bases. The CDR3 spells CASSLGVGARDTQYF. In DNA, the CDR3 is TGTGCCAGCAGCTTGGGCGTGGGGGCAAGAGATACGCAGTATTTT.

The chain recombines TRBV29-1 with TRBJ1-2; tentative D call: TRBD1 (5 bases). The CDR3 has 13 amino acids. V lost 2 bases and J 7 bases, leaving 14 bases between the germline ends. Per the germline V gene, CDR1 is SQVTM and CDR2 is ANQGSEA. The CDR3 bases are TGCAGCGTTGAACCGGGACTGAGCTGTGGCTACACCTTC. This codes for CSVEPGLSCGYTF.

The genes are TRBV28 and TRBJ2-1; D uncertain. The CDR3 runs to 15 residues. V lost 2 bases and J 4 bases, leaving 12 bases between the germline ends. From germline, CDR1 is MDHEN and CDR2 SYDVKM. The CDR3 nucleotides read TGTGCCAGCAGTTTAGGTAGTGTGAAATACAATGAGCAGTTCTTC. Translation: CASSLGSVKYNEQFF.

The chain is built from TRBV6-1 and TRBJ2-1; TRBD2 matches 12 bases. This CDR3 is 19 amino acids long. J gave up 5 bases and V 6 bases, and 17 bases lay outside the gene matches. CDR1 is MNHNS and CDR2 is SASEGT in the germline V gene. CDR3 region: CASRTAPGLAGWGNNEQFF. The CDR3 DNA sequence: TGTGCCAGCAGAACGGCCCCAGGACTAGCGGGGTGGGGGAACAATGAGCAGTTCTTC.

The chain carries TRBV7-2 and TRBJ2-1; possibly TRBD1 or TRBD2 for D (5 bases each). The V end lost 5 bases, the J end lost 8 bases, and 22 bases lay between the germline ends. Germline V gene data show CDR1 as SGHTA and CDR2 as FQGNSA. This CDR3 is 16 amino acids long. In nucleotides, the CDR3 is TGTGCCAGCAGCATATCCTCCGGGACGGGGAACCATGAGCAGTTCTTC. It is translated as CASSISSGTGNHEQFF. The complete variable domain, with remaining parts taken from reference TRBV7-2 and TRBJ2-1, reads GAGVSQSPSNKVTEKGKDVELRCDPISGHTALYWYRQSLGQGLEFLIYFQGNSAPDKSGLPSDRFSAERTGGSVSTLTIQRTQQEDSAVYLCASSISSGTGNHEQFFGPGTRLTVL.

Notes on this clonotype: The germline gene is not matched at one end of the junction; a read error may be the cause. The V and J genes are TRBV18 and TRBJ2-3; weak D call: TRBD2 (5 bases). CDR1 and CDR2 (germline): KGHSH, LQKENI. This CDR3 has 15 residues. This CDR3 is CASSPAAVSTDTQYF. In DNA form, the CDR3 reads TGTGCCAGCTCACCGGCAGCGGTTAGCACAGATACACAGTATTTT.

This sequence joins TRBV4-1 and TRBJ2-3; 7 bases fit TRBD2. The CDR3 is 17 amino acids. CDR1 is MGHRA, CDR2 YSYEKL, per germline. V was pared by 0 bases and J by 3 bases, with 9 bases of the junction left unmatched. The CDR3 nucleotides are TGCGCCAGCAGCCAAGATCTAGCGGCACTCCTTACAGATACGCAGTATTTT. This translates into CASSQDLAALLTDTQYF.

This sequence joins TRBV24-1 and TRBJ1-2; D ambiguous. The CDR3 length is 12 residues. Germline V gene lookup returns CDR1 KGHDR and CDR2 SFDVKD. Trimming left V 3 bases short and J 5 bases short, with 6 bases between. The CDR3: CATSDGSYGYTF. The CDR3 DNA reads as TGTGCCACCAGTGATGGCAGTTATGGCTACACCTTC.

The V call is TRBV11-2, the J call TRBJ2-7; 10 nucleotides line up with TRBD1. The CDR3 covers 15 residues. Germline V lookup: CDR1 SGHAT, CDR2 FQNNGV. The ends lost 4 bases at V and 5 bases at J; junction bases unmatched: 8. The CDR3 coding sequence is TGTGCCAGCAGCTCCCGGGACAGGGGATCCAACGAGCAGTACTTC. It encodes CASSSRDRGSNEQYF.

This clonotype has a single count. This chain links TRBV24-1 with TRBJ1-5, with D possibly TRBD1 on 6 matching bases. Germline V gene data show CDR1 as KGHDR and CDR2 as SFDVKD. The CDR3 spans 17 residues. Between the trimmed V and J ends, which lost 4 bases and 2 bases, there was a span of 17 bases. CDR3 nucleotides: TGTGCCACCAGTGACCAGAGGGGGGGCAGAGGCAATCAGCCCCAGCATTTT. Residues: CATSDQRGGRGNQPQHF.

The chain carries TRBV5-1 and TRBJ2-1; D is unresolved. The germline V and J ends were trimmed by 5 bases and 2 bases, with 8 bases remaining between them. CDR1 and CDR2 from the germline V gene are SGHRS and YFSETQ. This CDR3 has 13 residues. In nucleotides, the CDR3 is TGCGCCAGCAGGGATAGGCCCTACAATGAGCAGTTCTTC. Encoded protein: CASRDRPYNEQFF.

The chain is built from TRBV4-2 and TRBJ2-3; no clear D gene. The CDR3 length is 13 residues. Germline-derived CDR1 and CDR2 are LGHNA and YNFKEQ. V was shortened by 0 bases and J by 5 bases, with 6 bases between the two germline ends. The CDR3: CASSQDTLDTQYF. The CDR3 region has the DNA TGTGCCAGCAGCCAAGACACGCTAGATACGCAGTATTTT.

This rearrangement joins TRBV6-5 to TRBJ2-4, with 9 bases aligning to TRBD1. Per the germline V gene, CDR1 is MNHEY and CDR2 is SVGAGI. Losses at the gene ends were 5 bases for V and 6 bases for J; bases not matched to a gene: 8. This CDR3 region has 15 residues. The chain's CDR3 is CASSEQGAGRNIQYF. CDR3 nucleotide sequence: TGTGCCAGCAGTGAACAGGGGGCGGGAAGAAACATTCAGTACTTC.

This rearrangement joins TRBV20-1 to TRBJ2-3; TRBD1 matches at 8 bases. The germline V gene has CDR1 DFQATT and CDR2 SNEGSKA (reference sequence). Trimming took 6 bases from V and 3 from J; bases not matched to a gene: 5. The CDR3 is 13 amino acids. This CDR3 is CSALDRATDTQYF. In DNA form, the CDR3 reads TGCAGTGCATTGGACAGGGCTACAGATACGCAGTATTTT.

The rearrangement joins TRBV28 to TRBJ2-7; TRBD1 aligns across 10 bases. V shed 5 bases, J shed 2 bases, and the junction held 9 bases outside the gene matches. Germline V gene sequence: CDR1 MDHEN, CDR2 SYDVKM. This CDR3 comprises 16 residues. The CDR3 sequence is CASSTYGGQGAYEQYF. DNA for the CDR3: TGTGCCAGCAGTACTTACGGAGGACAGGGGGCCTACGAGCAGTACTTC. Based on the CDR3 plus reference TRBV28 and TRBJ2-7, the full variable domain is DVKVTQSSRYLVKRTGEKVFLECVQDMDHENMFWYRQDPGLGLRLIYFSYDVKMKEKGDIPEGYSVSREKKERFSLILESASTNQTSMYLCASSTYGGQGAYEQYFGPGTRLTVT.

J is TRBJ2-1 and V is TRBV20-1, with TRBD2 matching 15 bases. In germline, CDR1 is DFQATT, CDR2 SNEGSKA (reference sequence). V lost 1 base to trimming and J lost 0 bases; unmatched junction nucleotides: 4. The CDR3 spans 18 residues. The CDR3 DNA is TGCAGTGCTAGAGCGGGACTAGCGGGGGGTCACTCCTACAATGAGCAGTTCTTC. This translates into CSARAGLAGGHSYNEQFF.

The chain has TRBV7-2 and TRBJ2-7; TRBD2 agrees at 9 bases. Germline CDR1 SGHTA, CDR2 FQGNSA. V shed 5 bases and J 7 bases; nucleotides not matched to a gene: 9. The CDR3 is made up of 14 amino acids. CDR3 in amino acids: CASSPSSGNNEQYF. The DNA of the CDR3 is TGTGCCAGCAGCCCCTCTAGCGGGAACAATGAGCAGTACTTC.

The CDR3 nucleotides are TGTGCCAGCAGTCCGCCTAGCGTATCCTACGAGCAGTTCTTC. Amino acids: CASSPPSVSYEQFF. The gene calls are TRBV25-1 and TRBJ2-1, with a possible D match to TRBD2 (6 bases). V dropped 5 bases and J dropped 10 bases, with 18 bases sitting between them. The germline V gene has CDR1 MGHDK and CDR2 SYGVNS. This CDR3 has 14 amino acids.

The CDR3 nucleotides read TGTGCCAGCAGCAGCGGGAGGACGTGCAATGAGCAGTTCTTC. It is translated as CASSSGRTCNEQFF. The chain couples TRBV28 to TRBJ2-1; TRBD2 matches 9 bases. J gave up 6 bases and V 6 bases, and 6 bases lay outside the gene matches. Looked up from germline, CDR1 is MDHEN and CDR2 is SYDVKM. The CDR3 sequence is 14 residues long.

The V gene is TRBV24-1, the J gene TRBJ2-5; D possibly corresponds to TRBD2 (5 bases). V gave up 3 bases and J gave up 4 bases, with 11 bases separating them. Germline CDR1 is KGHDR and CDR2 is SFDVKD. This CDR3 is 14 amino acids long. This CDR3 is CATSDNGVLETQYF. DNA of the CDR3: TGTGCCACCAGTGATAACGGGGTCTTAGAGACCCAGTACTTC.

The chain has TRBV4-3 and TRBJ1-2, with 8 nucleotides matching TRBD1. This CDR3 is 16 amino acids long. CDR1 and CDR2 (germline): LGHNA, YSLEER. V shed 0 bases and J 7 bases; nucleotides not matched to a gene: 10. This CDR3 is CASSQDYRQGARGYTF. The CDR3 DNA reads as TGCGCCAGCAGCCAAGATTATCGGCAGGGGGCGCGTGGCTACACCTTC.

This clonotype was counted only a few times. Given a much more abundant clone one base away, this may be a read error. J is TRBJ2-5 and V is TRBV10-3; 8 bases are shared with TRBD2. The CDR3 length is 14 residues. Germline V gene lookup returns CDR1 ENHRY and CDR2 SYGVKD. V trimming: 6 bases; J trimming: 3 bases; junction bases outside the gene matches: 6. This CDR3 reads CAIRGSGGEETQYF. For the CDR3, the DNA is TGTGCCATCAGAGGGAGCGGGGGTGAAGAGACCCAGTACTTC.

In nucleotides, the CDR3 is TGTGCCAGCAGTGTGGAGCAGAATTCACCCCTCCACTTT. It yields the protein CASSVEQNSPLHF. The genes are TRBV6-1 and TRBJ1-6; no reliable D call. The V gene's germline CDR1 is MNHNS and CDR2 SASEGT. The V gene lost 4 bases and the J gene lost 7 bases, with 8 bases spanning the gap. The CDR3 has 13 residues.

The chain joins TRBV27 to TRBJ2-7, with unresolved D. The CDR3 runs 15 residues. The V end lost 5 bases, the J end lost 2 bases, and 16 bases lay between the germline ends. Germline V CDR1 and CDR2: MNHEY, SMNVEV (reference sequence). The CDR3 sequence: CASSQAPGHTYEQYF. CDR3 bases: TGTGCCAGCAGTCAAGCGCCGGGTCACACCTACGAGCAGTACTTC.

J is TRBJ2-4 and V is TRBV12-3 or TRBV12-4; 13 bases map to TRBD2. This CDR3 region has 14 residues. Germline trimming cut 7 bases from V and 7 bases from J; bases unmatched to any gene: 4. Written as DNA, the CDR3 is TGTGCCAGCAAACGGACTAGCGGGGGTAACATTCAGTACTTC. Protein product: CASKRTSGGNIQYF.

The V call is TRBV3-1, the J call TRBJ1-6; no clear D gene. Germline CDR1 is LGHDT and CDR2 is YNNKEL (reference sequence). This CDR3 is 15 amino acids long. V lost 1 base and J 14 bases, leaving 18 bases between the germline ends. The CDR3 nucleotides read TGTGCCAGCAGCCAAGGGGCGGGCCGTAGTATCACCCTCCACTTT. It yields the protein CASSQGAGRSITLHF.